This entry features one T cell receptor (beta chain) sequence. The count of this clone is one. The antigen it binds to is not known. Base-call qualities are not available, and no considerably larger clone is one nucleotide away. This sample is drawn from a study of STAT3 mutations in large granular lymphocyte leukemia (dated by TCRdb to the late 2010s). Some background on the complete study: Canonical activating STAT3 mutations were detected in roughly half of the longitudinally sequenced T-LGLL patients. More than 15 representative T-LGLL cases were selected from an initial cohort of approximately 200 LGL patients for longitudinal TCRbeta and STAT3 sequencing. For each patient, sequencing was performed at an average of roughly 4 time points, with a range of 2 to 8 samplings. Serial deep sequencing of TCRbeta CDR3 and STAT3 was performed in patients with T-cell large granular lymphocyte leukemia to reconstruct clonal hierarchy and dynamics. More than half of T-LGLL patients received one or more immunosuppressive therapy regimens, with hematologic response in 40% of those treated. As controls within the study, a couple of patients with natural killer LGL leukemia were also sequenced longitudinally. The paper's findings and limits, for the study overall: At least one immunodominant TCRbeta clonotype was identified in every T-LGLL patient, and multiple immunodominant subclonotypes were identified in about half of the T-LGLL patients. Because no samples were available when a clone first appeared, clonal expansion was inferred from samplings taken at other points. Variable intervals between samplings and differing treatment regimens complicated linking therapy response to changes in TCR clonal burden. Persisting codominant clonotypes in some patients meant a small but highly pathogenic clone may have been missed. Several patients had a dominant TCR clone burden greater than the STAT3 mutant burden, which suggests that the STAT3 mutation arose secondarily within a clone that had already expanded. TCR clonotype switching after therapy was seen in about 30% of the 18 patients, with all newly emerging clones being STAT3 wild type.

TCRbeta libraries were sequenced on an Illumina MiSeq, and an average of around 41,000 productive templates per sample was obtained. Using multiplex PCR amplification, the immunoSEQ assay generated the TCRbeta CDR3 libraries. The source study handled its data this way. Following a previously defined approach, repertoire diversity was calculated, and values close to 0 point to extremely monoclonal samples. TCRdb provides this immuneACCESS table in a form limited to in-frame rearrangements. Some clones are lacking; in checked studies, under half of them reflect an unresolved V gene, and why the rest are absent is not known. V and J calls and clone size are as listed in that table; D and trimming were resolved from the DNA. Counted in this sample were about 10,000 clones; about 85% of them appeared once. About 28% of the sample is held by the ten biggest clonotypes. DNA was extracted from blood mononuclear cells, and the same DNA was used for both TCR and STAT3 sequencing.

The germline V gene provides CDR1 SGHDN and CDR2 FVKESK. Measured from the cysteine to the phenylalanine, the CDR3 is 13 residues long. Here the CDR3 DNA is all that survives: 39 bases in frame from base 1. V drops 1 base and J drops 10 bases, leaving 13 bases in between. Material: peripheral blood mononuclear cells. The origin of this receptor is a man aged 55 to 70 with T-cell large granular lymphocyte leukemia. Some clones in this sample may be carry-over from other donors' samples. The age is the age at diagnosis. The chain is assembled from TRBV14 and TRBJ1-1; a confident D gene designation cannot be given. CDR3 loop: CASSQAQGSGAFF. The bases read TGTGCCAGCAGCCAAGCGCAAGGCTCCGGAGCTTTCTTT.